A selection of T cell receptor beta chains follows, all from one sample in a study of vaccination effects on CD4 cells after COVID-19. This table comes from immunoSEQ multiplex PCR, and its TCRdb copy is limited to in-frame clones, with some not included. The table records roughly 63,000 clones, about 71% of them present only once. Their cognate antigens are unknown. Sequencing was performed on CD4+ T cells from PBMCs cultured with HCoV-OC43 spike peptides, taken before COVID-19 vaccination. These receptors came from a human donor who received a COVID-19 vaccine. Each CDR3 is given with its conserved first and last residue. The D gene is left open where the match is weak. Size is omitted from some rows. Given values are once, few, many or a class for expanded clones.

CDR3aa: CATSRGNNEKLFF
CDR3nt: TGTGCCACCAGTCGGGGAAATAATGAAAAACTGTTTTTT
abundance: NA
j_gene: TRBJ1-4
v_gene: TRBV24-1
d_gene: NA

CDR3aa: CASSQDGGTGQVYF
CDR3nt: TGCGCCAGCAGCCAAGATGGCGGTACCGGACAGGTATATTTT
abundance: NA
j_gene: TRBJ1-3
v_gene: TRBV4-3
d_gene: TRBD1

CDR3aa: CASTTGAWNTGELFF
CDR3nt: TGCGCCAGCACCACAGGGGCCTGGAACACCGGGGAGCTGTTTTTT
abundance: few
j_gene: TRBJ2-2
v_gene: TRBV5-1
d_gene: TRBD1

CDR3aa: CASSPHANTEAFF
CDR3nt: TGTGCCAGCTCACCGCATGCGAACACTGAAGCTTTCTTT
abundance: NA
j_gene: TRBJ1-1
v_gene: TRBV18
d_gene: NA

CDR3aa: CASRAGTAVRSQETQYF
CDR3nt: TGTGCCAGCAGGGCCGGGACCGCCGTCCGTTCACAAGAGACCCAGTACTTC
abundance: NA
j_gene: TRBJ2-5
v_gene: TRBV2
d_gene: NA

CDR3aa: CASSQLTNTGELFF
CDR3nt: TGTGCCAGCAGCCAATTGACGAACACCGGGGAGCTGTTTTTT
abundance: NA
j_gene: TRBJ2-2
v_gene: TRBV14
d_gene: NA

CDR3aa: CATRRTGSTNEKLFF
CDR3nt: TGTGCCACCAGGAGAACAGGGTCAACTAATGAAAAACTGTTTTTT
abundance: NA
j_gene: TRBJ1-4
v_gene: TRBV15
d_gene: NA

CDR3aa: CASRGYFEQETQYF
CDR3nt: TGTGCCAGCAGGGGATACTTCGAGCAAGAGACCCAGTACTTC
abundance: NA
j_gene: TRBJ2-5
v_gene: TRBV6-5
d_gene: NA

CDR3aa: CACAGYGYTF
CDR3nt: TGTGCCTGCGCAGGCTATGGCTACACCTTC
abundance: NA
j_gene: TRBJ1-2
v_gene: TRBV30
d_gene: NA

CDR3aa: CASRAGYYGYTF
CDR3nt: TGTGCCAGTAGAGCAGGCTACTATGGCTACACCTTC
abundance: NA
j_gene: TRBJ1-2
v_gene: TRBV19
d_gene: NA

CDR3aa: CASSLEHRGWISDTEAFF
CDR3nt: TGTGCCAGCAGCCTAGAACACAGGGGTTGGATCTCGGACACTGAAGCTTTCTTT
abundance: NA
j_gene: TRBJ1-1
v_gene: TRBV7-9
d_gene: TRBD1

CDR3aa: CASSLGSPQETQYF
CDR3nt: TGCGCCAGCAGCTTGGGAAGCCCCCAAGAGACCCAGTACTTC
abundance: NA
j_gene: TRBJ2-5
v_gene: TRBV5-1
d_gene: NA

CDR3aa: CASSSGQPLAKNIQYF
CDR3nt: TGTGCCAGCAGTTCTGGCCAGCCACTAGCCAAAAACATTCAGTACTTC
abundance: NA
j_gene: TRBJ2-4
v_gene: TRBV6-5
d_gene: NA

CDR3aa: CSVSGSTEAFF
CDR3nt: TGCAGCGTTTCAGGGTCGACTGAAGCTTTCTTT
abundance: NA
j_gene: TRBJ1-1
v_gene: TRBV29-1
d_gene: NA

CDR3aa: CASSLGGDSPLHF
CDR3nt: TGTGCCAGCAGCTTAGGAGGTGATTCACCCCTCCACTTT
abundance: NA
j_gene: TRBJ1-6
v_gene: TRBV11-3
d_gene: NA

CDR3aa: CATSDVGQGNQPQHF
CDR3nt: TGTGCCACCAGTGATGTTGGACAGGGTAATCAGCCCCAGCATTTT
abundance: NA
j_gene: TRBJ1-5
v_gene: TRBV24-1
d_gene: TRBD1

CDR3aa: CARALPEGREAFF
CDR3nt: TGTGCCAGGGCGCTGCCGGAAGGAAGAGAAGCTTTCTTT
abundance: NA
j_gene: TRBJ1-1
v_gene: TRBV2
d_gene: NA

CDR3aa: CASRGPGGFNQPQHF
CDR3nt: TGTGCCAGCAGGGGCCCTGGGGGGTTCAATCAGCCCCAGCATTTT
abundance: once
j_gene: TRBJ1-5
v_gene: TRBV2
d_gene: NA

CDR3aa: CASSAPIMGTGGGKNGYTF
CDR3nt: TGTGCCAGCAGTGCACCAATCATGGGGACAGGGGGTGGGAAAAATGGCTACACCTTC
abundance: NA
j_gene: TRBJ1-2
v_gene: TRBV6-1
d_gene: TRBD1

CDR3aa: CATSSGTRRGQGLTGELFF
CDR3nt: TGTGCCACCAGTTCCGGTACTAGGAGGGGACAGGGGTTAACCGGGGAGCTGTTTTTT
abundance: NA
j_gene: TRBJ2-2
v_gene: TRBV24-1
d_gene: TRBD1

CDR3aa: CASSPGRTEAFF
CDR3nt: TGTGCCAGCTCACCAGGGAGGACTGAAGCTTTCTTT
abundance: NA
j_gene: TRBJ1-1
v_gene: TRBV18
d_gene: NA

CDR3aa: CASSEWGYGYTF
CDR3nt: TGTGCCAGCAGTGAATGGGGCTATGGCTACACCTTC
abundance: NA
j_gene: TRBJ1-2
v_gene: TRBV25-1
d_gene: NA

CDR3aa: CASSVDRVDTQYF
CDR3nt: TGTGCCAGCAGCGTCGACAGGGTGGATACGCAGTATTTT
abundance: NA
j_gene: TRBJ2-3
v_gene: TRBV9
d_gene: TRBD1

CDR3aa: CASSLSTGANVLTF
CDR3nt: TGCGCCAGCAGCTTGTCGACTGGGGCCAACGTCCTGACTTTC
abundance: NA
j_gene: TRBJ2-6
v_gene: TRBV5-1
d_gene: NA

CDR3aa: CAISRGDRDTEAFF
CDR3nt: TGTGCCATCAGTCGAGGGGATCGGGACACTGAAGCTTTCTTT
abundance: NA
j_gene: TRBJ1-1
v_gene: TRBV10-3
d_gene: NA

CDR3aa: CASIENPRAGGGGELFF
CDR3nt: TGCGCCAGCATAGAAAACCCTCGGGCAGGGGGCGGCGGGGAGCTGTTTTTT
abundance: NA
j_gene: TRBJ2-2
v_gene: TRBV5-1
d_gene: TRBD1

CDR3aa: CASSTRARAPGSGEPQHF
CDR3nt: TGTGCCAGTAGTACCCGGGCGAGGGCGCCGGGCTCGGGGGAGCCCCAGCATTTT
abundance: NA
j_gene: TRBJ1-5
v_gene: TRBV19
d_gene: NA

CDR3aa: CASSPQSGGGGRSYNEQFF
CDR3nt: TGTGCCAGCAGCCCGCAGTCGGGGGGTGGGGGTCGTTCCTACAATGAGCAGTTCTTC
abundance: NA
j_gene: TRBJ2-1
v_gene: TRBV7-2
d_gene: TRBD2

CDR3aa: CACREGGADTQYF
CDR3nt: TGTGCCTGTCGGGAGGGGGGGGCAGATACGCAGTATTTT
abundance: NA
j_gene: TRBJ2-3
v_gene: TRBV19
d_gene: TRBD2

CDR3aa: CASSATSGGSWDTQYF
CDR3nt: TGCGCCAGCAGCGCGACTAGCGGGGGGTCTTGGGATACGCAGTATTTT
abundance: NA
j_gene: TRBJ2-3
v_gene: TRBV5-1
d_gene: TRBD2

CDR3aa: CSVAQAYGYTF
CDR3nt: TGCAGCGTTGCACAGGCCTATGGCTACACCTTC
abundance: NA
j_gene: TRBJ1-2
v_gene: TRBV29-1
d_gene: NA

CDR3aa: CASSALEFMNTEAFF
CDR3nt: TGTGCCAGCAGTGCTTTGGAGTTTATGAACACTGAAGCTTTCTTT
abundance: NA
j_gene: TRBJ1-1
v_gene: TRBV5-6
d_gene: NA

CDR3aa: CASSYSGLAGHEQFF
CDR3nt: TGTGCCAGCAGTTACTCTGGACTAGCGGGCCATGAGCAGTTCTTC
abundance: NA
j_gene: TRBJ2-1
v_gene: TRBV6-5
d_gene: TRBD2

CDR3aa: CASSVYRVPNTGELFF
CDR3nt: TGCGCCAGCAGCGTGTACAGGGTTCCGAACACCGGGGAGCTGTTTTTT
abundance: few
j_gene: TRBJ2-2
v_gene: TRBV5-1
d_gene: NA

CDR3aa: CASSPLAVSVETQYF
CDR3nt: TGTGCCAGCTCACCGCTAGCGGTGAGCGTCGAGACCCAGTACTTC
abundance: NA
j_gene: TRBJ2-5
v_gene: TRBV18
d_gene: TRBD2

CDR3aa: CASSESGTNSPLHF
CDR3nt: TGTGCCAGCAGTGAGTCAGGGACGAATTCACCCCTCCACTTT
abundance: NA
j_gene: TRBJ1-6
v_gene: TRBV2
d_gene: NA

CDR3aa: CASSRDQEDTQYF
CDR3nt: TGTGCCAGCTCAAGGGACCAAGAGGATACGCAGTATTTT
abundance: NA
j_gene: TRBJ2-3
v_gene: TRBV7-8
d_gene: NA